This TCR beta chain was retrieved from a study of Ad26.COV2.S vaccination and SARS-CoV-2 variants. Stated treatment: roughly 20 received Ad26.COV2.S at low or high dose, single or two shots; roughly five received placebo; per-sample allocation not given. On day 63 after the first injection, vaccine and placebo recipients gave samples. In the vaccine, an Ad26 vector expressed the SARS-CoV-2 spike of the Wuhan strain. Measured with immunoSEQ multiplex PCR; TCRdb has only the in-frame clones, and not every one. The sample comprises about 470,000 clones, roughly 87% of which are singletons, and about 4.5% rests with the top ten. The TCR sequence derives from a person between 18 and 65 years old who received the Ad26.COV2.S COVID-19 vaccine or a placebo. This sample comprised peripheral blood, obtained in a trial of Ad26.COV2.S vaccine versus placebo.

The CDR3 DNA sequence: TGTGCCAGCAGCTTAAGAGGGCTGAACTATGGCTACACCTTC. Translation: CASSLRGLNYGYTF. J is TRBJ1-2 and V is TRBV5-6; D uncertain. The CDR3 sequence is 14 residues long. Germline-derived CDR1 and CDR2 are SGHDT and YYEEEE. Trimming shortened V by 2 bases and J by 2 bases, and 10 bases separated the two germline ends.